This is a list of T cell receptor beta chains from one sample in a study of T cell responses to AZD1222 COVID-19 vaccine. Some clones are missing from TCRdb's copy, which holds only in-frame ones; the method was immunoSEQ multiplex PCR. The sample yields about 130,000 clones, roughly 92% seen once. The sequencing here drew on peripheral blood, taken 28 days after the second AZD1222 dose. These receptors were taken from an adult who received the AZD1222 COVID-19 vaccine. Each CDR3 is given with its conserved first and last residue. Fields, in order: D gene, J gene, V gene, CDR3 length, clone size, CDR3 DNA, CDR3 protein. D genes are given only for firm matches. For some rows the clone size is stated as once, few or many, or as a class when expanded; others skip it.

D gene: NA
J gene: TRBJ1-2
V gene: TRBV7-3
CDR3 length: 13
clone size: NA
CDR3 DNA: TGTGCCAGCAGCTTAATGGGCACGCATGGCTACACCTTC
CDR3 protein: CASSLMGTHGYTF

D gene: NA
J gene: TRBJ2-3
V gene: TRBV3-1/TRBV3-2
CDR3 length: 18
clone size: NA
CDR3 DNA: TGTGCCAGCAGCCAGTGGATGAGTGGAGGCGGAAGCACAGATACGCAGTATTTT
CDR3 protein: CASSQWMSGGGSTDTQYF

D gene: TRBD2
J gene: TRBJ2-5
V gene: TRBV20-1
CDR3 length: 15
clone size: NA
CDR3 DNA: TGCAGTGCTAGTGTTCCAGCGGGGCTACAAGAGACCCAGTACTTC
CDR3 protein: CSASVPAGLQETQYF

D gene: NA
J gene: TRBJ2-3
V gene: TRBV4-3
CDR3 length: 13
clone size: NA
CDR3 DNA: TGCGCCAGCAGCCAAGATTCTACAGATACGCAGTATTTT
CDR3 protein: CASSQDSTDTQYF

D gene: NA
J gene: TRBJ1-5
V gene: TRBV3-1/TRBV3-2
CDR3 length: 15
clone size: NA
CDR3 DNA: TGTGCCAGCAGCCAAGATCGGCAGGTTTTTCAGCCCCAGCATTTT
CDR3 protein: CASSQDRQVFQPQHF

D gene: NA
J gene: TRBJ2-3
V gene: TRBV7-2
CDR3 length: 17
clone size: NA
CDR3 DNA: TGTGCCAGCAGCTTACCCAAGGGGGGGCTATCGACAGATACGCAGTATTTT
CDR3 protein: CASSLPKGGLSTDTQYF

D gene: NA
J gene: TRBJ2-6
V gene: TRBV7-8
CDR3 length: 20
clone size: once
CDR3 DNA: TGTGCCAGCAGCTTAGCCTCGGGAGTCTTGGGGCTCTCTGGGGCCAACGTCCTGACTTTC
CDR3 protein: CASSLASGVLGLSGANVLTF

D gene: TRBD2
J gene: TRBJ2-1
V gene: TRBV29-1
CDR3 length: 15
clone size: NA
CDR3 DNA: TGCAGCGTTGGATCCCCTAGCGGGGGTTACAATGAGCAGTTCTTC
CDR3 protein: CSVGSPSGGYNEQFF

D gene: TRBD2
J gene: TRBJ2-2
V gene: TRBV4-3
CDR3 length: 19
clone size: NA
CDR3 DNA: TGCGCCAGCAGCCAAGAGTACGGACTAGCGGGAGGGAACACCGGGGAGCTGTTTTTT
CDR3 protein: CASSQEYGLAGGNTGELFF

D gene: NA
J gene: TRBJ1-1
V gene: TRBV11-3
CDR3 length: 16
clone size: NA
CDR3 DNA: TGTGCCAGCAGCCCACTGAGGGCAGTCGAGAACACTGAAGCTTTCTTT
CDR3 protein: CASSPLRAVENTEAFF

D gene: NA
J gene: TRBJ2-7
V gene: TRBV12-5
CDR3 length: 13
clone size: NA
CDR3 DNA: TGTGCTAGTGCCTGGGGTACAGCCTACGAGCAGTACTTC
CDR3 protein: CASAWGTAYEQYF

D gene: TRBD1
J gene: TRBJ1-2
V gene: TRBV5-1
CDR3 length: 16
clone size: NA
CDR3 DNA: TGCGCCAGCAGCTCGATAGGACAGGGGCGAAACTATGGCTACACCTTC
CDR3 protein: CASSSIGQGRNYGYTF

D gene: NA
J gene: TRBJ1-1
V gene: TRBV6-1
CDR3 length: 13
clone size: NA
CDR3 DNA: TGTGCCAGCAGTGAAAGCTCAAGGGGCCAAGCTTTCTTT
CDR3 protein: CASSESSRGQAFF

D gene: NA
J gene: TRBJ1-5
V gene: TRBV5-1
CDR3 length: 14
clone size: NA
CDR3 DNA: TGCGCCAGCAGCTTGGAGGGCGGCAATCAGCCCCAGCATTTT
CDR3 protein: CASSLEGGNQPQHF

D gene: NA
J gene: TRBJ2-3
V gene: TRBV28
CDR3 length: 15
clone size: NA
CDR3 DNA: TGTGCCAGCAGTTTAACCAGGACTTCCACAGATACGCAGTATTTT
CDR3 protein: CASSLTRTSTDTQYF

D gene: TRBD1
J gene: TRBJ1-1
V gene: TRBV6-1
CDR3 length: 14
clone size: NA
CDR3 DNA: TGTGCCAGCAGTGACCTCAGGGGGCTCACTGAAGCTTTCTTT
CDR3 protein: CASSDLRGLTEAFF

D gene: NA
J gene: TRBJ1-1
V gene: TRBV4-3
CDR3 length: 13
clone size: once
CDR3 DNA: TGCGCCAGCAGCATACGGGGGAACACTGAAGCTTTCTTT
CDR3 protein: CASSIRGNTEAFF

D gene: NA
J gene: TRBJ1-1
V gene: TRBV18
CDR3 length: 12
clone size: NA
CDR3 DNA: TGTGCCAGCTCAGAACTGAACACTGAAGCTTTCTTT
CDR3 protein: CASSELNTEAFF

D gene: NA
J gene: TRBJ2-5
V gene: TRBV7-2
CDR3 length: 15
clone size: NA
CDR3 DNA: TGTGCCAGCAGCTTAATATTGGGTCCACAAGAGACCCAGTACTTC
CDR3 protein: CASSLILGPQETQYF

D gene: NA
J gene: TRBJ1-5
V gene: TRBV7-9
CDR3 length: 15
clone size: NA
CDR3 DNA: TGTGCCAGCAGTCTGGGCGCGGGGGCAAAGCAGCCCCAGCATTTT
CDR3 protein: CASSLGAGAKQPQHF

D gene: NA
J gene: TRBJ1-2
V gene: TRBV29-1
CDR3 length: 12
clone size: NA
CDR3 DNA: TGCAGCGTTGTAGGCCTCTGGGTTGGCTACACCTTC
CDR3 protein: CSVVGLWVGYTF

D gene: NA
J gene: TRBJ2-5
V gene: TRBV5-1
CDR3 length: 16
clone size: NA
CDR3 DNA: TGCGCCAGCAGCTTGGCGGCAGGGGTCGTCCAAGAGACCCAGTACTTC
CDR3 protein: CASSLAAGVVQETQYF

D gene: NA
J gene: TRBJ1-5
V gene: TRBV6-2/TRBV6-3
CDR3 length: 15
clone size: NA
CDR3 DNA: TGTGCCAGCAGTTACTCCGGTTTTCGAAATCAGCCCCAGCATTTT
CDR3 protein: CASSYSGFRNQPQHF

D gene: NA
J gene: TRBJ1-6
V gene: TRBV27
CDR3 length: 15
clone size: NA
CDR3 DNA: TGTGCCAGCAGTTACCAGAGCTCCTATAATTCACCCCTCCACTTT
CDR3 protein: CASSYQSSYNSPLHF

D gene: TRBD1
J gene: TRBJ1-2
V gene: TRBV7-3
CDR3 length: 16
clone size: NA
CDR3 DNA: TGTGCCAGCAGCTCAAATACCGGGACAGGTGGGGGAGGCTACACCTTC
CDR3 protein: CASSSNTGTGGGGYTF

D gene: TRBD1
J gene: TRBJ1-2
V gene: TRBV9
CDR3 length: 14
clone size: NA
CDR3 DNA: TGTGCCAGCAGCGTTAAGGACAGGGTGGGTGGCTACACCTTC
CDR3 protein: CASSVKDRVGGYTF

D gene: NA
J gene: TRBJ1-1
V gene: TRBV6-5
CDR3 length: 11
clone size: NA
CDR3 DNA: TGTGCCAGCTGTAGGGACACTGAAGCTTTCTTT
CDR3 protein: CASCRDTEAFF

D gene: TRBD2
J gene: TRBJ2-2
V gene: TRBV10-3
CDR3 length: 17
clone size: NA
CDR3 DNA: TGTGCCATCAGTGAGACTAGCGGGGAGACGAACACCGGGGAGCTGTTTTTT
CDR3 protein: CAISETSGETNTGELFF

D gene: NA
J gene: TRBJ2-1
V gene: TRBV9
CDR3 length: 17
clone size: NA
CDR3 DNA: TGTGCCAGCAGCGTAGCTGGGAGTCCTAGCTCCTACAATGAGCAGTTCTTC
CDR3 protein: CASSVAGSPSSYNEQFF

D gene: NA
J gene: TRBJ1-3
V gene: TRBV4-2
CDR3 length: 17
clone size: NA
CDR3 DNA: TGTGCCAGCAGCCACACCCCCGACAGCAACTCTGGAAACACCATATATTTT
CDR3 protein: CASSHTPDSNSGNTIYF

D gene: NA
J gene: TRBJ2-7
V gene: TRBV7-9
CDR3 length: 13
clone size: once
CDR3 DNA: TGTGCCAGCAGCTTGGCAGCCTCCTACGAGCAGTACTTC
CDR3 protein: CASSLAASYEQYF

D gene: NA
J gene: TRBJ2-3
V gene: TRBV10-3
CDR3 length: 14
clone size: NA
CDR3 DNA: TGTGCCATCAGTGAGTCGAAAGGCCCAGATACGCAGTATTTT
CDR3 protein: CAISESKGPDTQYF

D gene: NA
J gene: TRBJ2-1
V gene: TRBV7-8
CDR3 length: 15
clone size: NA
CDR3 DNA: TGTGCCAGCAGACCCGTGGAAAGGTCCTACAATGAGCAGTTCTTC
CDR3 protein: CASRPVERSYNEQFF

D gene: TRBD1
J gene: TRBJ1-1
V gene: TRBV4-3
CDR3 length: 16
clone size: NA
CDR3 DNA: TGCGCCAGCAGCCTTGACCATGACAGGGTCGGCACTGAAGCTTTCTTT
CDR3 protein: CASSLDHDRVGTEAFF

D gene: NA
J gene: TRBJ2-5
V gene: TRBV10-3
CDR3 length: 15
clone size: NA
CDR3 DNA: TGTGCCATCAGGCGTGGAACAGACGCCCAAGAGACCCAGTACTTC
CDR3 protein: CAIRRGTDAQETQYF

D gene: NA
J gene: TRBJ1-4
V gene: TRBV5-1
CDR3 length: 16
clone size: NA
CDR3 DNA: TGCGCCAGCAGCTTGGGACGAGAAGGGACTAATGAAAAACTGTTTTTT
CDR3 protein: CASSLGREGTNEKLFF

D gene: TRBD2
J gene: TRBJ2-7
V gene: TRBV27
CDR3 length: 15
clone size: NA
CDR3 DNA: TGTGCCAGCAGTTTATCCGGGACTAGCATCCACGAGCAGTACTTC
CDR3 protein: CASSLSGTSIHEQYF

D gene: NA
J gene: TRBJ1-6
V gene: TRBV6-5
CDR3 length: 16
clone size: NA
CDR3 DNA: TGTGCCAGCAGTTACTCGGGGAGCTCCTATAATTCACCCCTCCACTTT
CDR3 protein: CASSYSGSSYNSPLHF

D gene: NA
J gene: TRBJ1-1
V gene: TRBV18
CDR3 length: 16
clone size: NA
CDR3 DNA: TGTGCCAGCTCACCCTCCAAACAGCCAGCTAACACTGAAGCTTTCTTT
CDR3 protein: CASSPSKQPANTEAFF

D gene: TRBD2
J gene: TRBJ2-7
V gene: TRBV30
CDR3 length: 14
clone size: NA
CDR3 DNA: TGTGCCTGCTCCGGGGGGGGCTCCTTCTACGAGCAGTACTTC
CDR3 protein: CACSGGGSFYEQYF

D gene: NA
J gene: TRBJ2-7
V gene: TRBV19
CDR3 length: 12
clone size: NA
CDR3 DNA: TGTGCCAGTAGTAATTCAGGCTACGAGCAGTACTTC
CDR3 protein: CASSNSGYEQYF

D gene: NA
J gene: TRBJ2-7
V gene: TRBV29-1
CDR3 length: 14
clone size: NA
CDR3 DNA: TGCAGCGTTGAAGATCGGATCGTATCCTACGAGCAGTACTTC
CDR3 protein: CSVEDRIVSYEQYF

D gene: NA
J gene: TRBJ1-5
V gene: TRBV11-2
CDR3 length: 13
clone size: NA
CDR3 DNA: TGTGCCAGCAGCTTGGGGGGATACCAGCCCCAGCATTTT
CDR3 protein: CASSLGGYQPQHF

D gene: TRBD1
J gene: TRBJ1-3
V gene: TRBV6-5
CDR3 length: 15
clone size: once
CDR3 DNA: TGTGCCAGCAGTTACGACAGGGGGCCTGGAAACACCATATATTTT
CDR3 protein: CASSYDRGPGNTIYF

D gene: NA
J gene: TRBJ2-7
V gene: TRBV27
CDR3 length: 12
clone size: NA
CDR3 DNA: TGTGCCAGCAGTTGGGCAGAACAGGGGCAGTACTTC
CDR3 protein: CASSWAEQGQYF

D gene: NA
J gene: TRBJ2-1
V gene: TRBV2
CDR3 length: 13
clone size: NA
CDR3 DNA: TGTGCCAGCAGTGATAGGAGCGCCAATGAGCAGTTCTTC
CDR3 protein: CASSDRSANEQFF

D gene: NA
J gene: TRBJ2-3
V gene: TRBV9
CDR3 length: 15
clone size: NA
CDR3 DNA: TGTGCCAGCAGCGTAGGCGCAGGGACTACAGATACGCAGTATTTT
CDR3 protein: CASSVGAGTTDTQYF

D gene: NA
J gene: TRBJ1-2
V gene: TRBV6-5
CDR3 length: 14
clone size: NA
CDR3 DNA: TGTGCCAGCAGTTACGGCCAGTCTAACTATGGCTACACCTTC
CDR3 protein: CASSYGQSNYGYTF

D gene: TRBD2
J gene: TRBJ2-7
V gene: TRBV7-2
CDR3 length: 14
clone size: once
CDR3 DNA: TGTGCCAGCAGGTGGACTAGCGGTTTGTACGAGCAGTACTTC
CDR3 protein: CASRWTSGLYEQYF

D gene: NA
J gene: TRBJ1-1
V gene: TRBV7-2
CDR3 length: 16
clone size: NA
CDR3 DNA: TGTGCCAGCAGCGTCCGGGGGGGGTTCGATAACACTGAAGCTTTCTTT
CDR3 protein: CASSVRGGFDNTEAFF

D gene: NA
J gene: TRBJ2-1
V gene: TRBV12-5
CDR3 length: 14
clone size: NA
CDR3 DNA: TGTGCTAGTGTCCGATGGGGGGCTGTCAATGAGCAGTTCTTC
CDR3 protein: CASVRWGAVNEQFF

D gene: NA
J gene: TRBJ1-6
V gene: TRBV11-3
CDR3 length: 17
clone size: NA
CDR3 DNA: TGTGCCAGCAGCTTCAGGGCATTGGGCTCCTATAATTCACCCCTCCACTTT
CDR3 protein: CASSFRALGSYNSPLHF

D gene: NA
J gene: TRBJ1-1
V gene: TRBV20-1
CDR3 length: 11
clone size: NA
CDR3 DNA: TGCAGTGCGCCGAAGAAGGATGAAGCTTTCTTT
CDR3 protein: CSAPKKDEAFF

D gene: NA
J gene: TRBJ2-7
V gene: TRBV7-9
CDR3 length: 15
clone size: NA
CDR3 DNA: TGTGCCAGCAGCTTACACCGGGACAACGCCTACGAGCAGTACTTC
CDR3 protein: CASSLHRDNAYEQYF

D gene: NA
J gene: TRBJ1-1
V gene: TRBV5-6
CDR3 length: 13
clone size: NA
CDR3 DNA: TGTGCCAGCAGCTTCGGGGGGCGGACTGAAGCTTTCTTT
CDR3 protein: CASSFGGRTEAFF